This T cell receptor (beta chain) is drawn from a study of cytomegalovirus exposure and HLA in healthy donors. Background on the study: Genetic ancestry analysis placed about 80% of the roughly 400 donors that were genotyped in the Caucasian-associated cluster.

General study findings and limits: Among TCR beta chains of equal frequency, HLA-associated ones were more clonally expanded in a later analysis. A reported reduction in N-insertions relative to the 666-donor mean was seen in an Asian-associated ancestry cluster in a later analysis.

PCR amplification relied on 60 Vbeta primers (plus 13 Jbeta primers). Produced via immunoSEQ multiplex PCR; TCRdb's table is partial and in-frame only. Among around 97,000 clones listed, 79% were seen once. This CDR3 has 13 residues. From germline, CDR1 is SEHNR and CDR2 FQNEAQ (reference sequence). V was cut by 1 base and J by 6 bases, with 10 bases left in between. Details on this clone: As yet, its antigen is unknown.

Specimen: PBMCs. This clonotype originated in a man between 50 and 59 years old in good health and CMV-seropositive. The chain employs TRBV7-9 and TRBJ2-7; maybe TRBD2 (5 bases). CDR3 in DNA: TGTGCCAGCAGCTTAGGGACTCTCACCGAGCAGTACTTC. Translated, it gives CASSLGTLTEQYF.